This TCR beta chain is drawn from a study of read filtering for tumor transcriptome and immune sequencing. The study's findings and limits: The sorted CD138-negative fraction was a mixed bone marrow immune population, not purified T cells. IR-seq captured clonotypes deeper and more reliably than RNA-seq.

This clonotype has ten or more counts. Its matching antigen is unknown. From roughly 0.4 ug of RNA, a library with molecular barcoded alpha/delta and beta/gamma adaptors was made. One entry per CDR3 protein, called by TCRdb with MiXCR from the reads. The profile shows tens of thousands of distinct CDR3 sequences, 15% to 20% of them singletons. Sequenced material: a population of CD138-negative cells sorted from bone marrow. This receptor was obtained from a donor at least 40 years old with multiple myeloma.

CDR3 in DNA: TGTGCCAGCAGTTTGGTCGGTAACATTCAGTACTTC. Protein: CASSLVGNIQYF. The chain recombines TRBV12-3 or TRBV12-4 with TRBJ2-4; D is ambiguous. The CDR3 is made up of 12 amino acids. The ends were cut back, 3 bases at V and 7 bases at J, with 7 bases in the middle.